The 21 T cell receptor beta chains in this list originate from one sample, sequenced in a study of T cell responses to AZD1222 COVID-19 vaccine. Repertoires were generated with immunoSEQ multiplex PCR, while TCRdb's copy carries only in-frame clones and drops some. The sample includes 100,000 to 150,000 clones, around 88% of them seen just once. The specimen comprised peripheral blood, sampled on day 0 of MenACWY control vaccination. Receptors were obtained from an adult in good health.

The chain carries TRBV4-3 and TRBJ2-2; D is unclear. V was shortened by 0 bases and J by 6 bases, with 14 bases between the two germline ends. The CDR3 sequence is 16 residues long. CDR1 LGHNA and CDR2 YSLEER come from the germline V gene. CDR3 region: CASSQESPSVAGELFF. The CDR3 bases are TGCGCCAGCAGCCAAGAGAGTCCCTCCGTAGCCGGGGAGCTGTTTTTT.

CDR3 bases: TGTGCCTGGAGTCCCTGGGACGGGACTGAAGCTTTCTTT. It translates to CAWSPWDGTEAFF. The chain joins TRBV30 to TRBJ1-1; the D gene is possibly TRBD1 (5 bases). The CDR3 is 13 amino acids. Germline loops: CDR1 GTSNPN, CDR2 SVGIG (reference sequence). V lost 2 bases and J 5 bases, leaving 12 bases between the germline ends.

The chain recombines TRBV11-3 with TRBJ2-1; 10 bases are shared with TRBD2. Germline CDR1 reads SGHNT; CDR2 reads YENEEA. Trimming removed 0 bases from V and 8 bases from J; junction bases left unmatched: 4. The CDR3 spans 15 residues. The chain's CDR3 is CASSLDASGRYEQFF. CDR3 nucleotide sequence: TGTGCCAGCAGCTTAGATGCTAGCGGGAGATATGAGCAGTTCTTC.

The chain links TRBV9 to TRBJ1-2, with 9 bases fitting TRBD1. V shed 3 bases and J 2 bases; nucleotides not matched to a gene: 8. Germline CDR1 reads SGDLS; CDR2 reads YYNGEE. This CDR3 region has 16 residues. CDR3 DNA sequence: TGTGCCAGCAGCGCCCCTGAGGGGACAGGGAACTATGGCTACACCTTC. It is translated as CASSAPEGTGNYGYTF. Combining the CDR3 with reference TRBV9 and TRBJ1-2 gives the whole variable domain DSGVTQTPKHLITATGQRVTLRCSPRSGDLSVYWYQQSLDQGLQFLIQYYNGEERAKGNILERFSAQQFPDLHSELNLSSLELGDSALYFCASSAPEGTGNYGYTFGSGTRLTVV.

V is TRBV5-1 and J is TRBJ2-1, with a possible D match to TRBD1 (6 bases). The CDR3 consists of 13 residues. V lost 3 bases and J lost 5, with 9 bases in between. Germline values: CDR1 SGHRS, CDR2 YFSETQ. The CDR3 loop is CASSYRDNNEQFF. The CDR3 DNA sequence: TGCGCCAGCAGCTACCGGGACAACAATGAGCAGTTCTTC.

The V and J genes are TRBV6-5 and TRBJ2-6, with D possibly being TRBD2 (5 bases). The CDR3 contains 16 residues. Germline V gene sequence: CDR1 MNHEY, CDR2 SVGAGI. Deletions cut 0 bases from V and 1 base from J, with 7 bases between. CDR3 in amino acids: CASSYSSGSGANVLTF. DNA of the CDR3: TGTGCCAGCAGTTACTCCTCGGGGTCTGGGGCCAACGTCCTGACTTTC.

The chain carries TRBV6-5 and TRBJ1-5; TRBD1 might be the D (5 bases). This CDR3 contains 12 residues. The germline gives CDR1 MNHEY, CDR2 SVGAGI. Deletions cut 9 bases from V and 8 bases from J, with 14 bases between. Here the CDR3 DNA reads TGTGCCAGTTCCGGCAGAGGGGAGCCCCAGCATTTT. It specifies CASSGRGEPQHF.

DNA for the CDR3: TGCAGTGCTAGTGCGGACTTTTACAATGAGCAGTTCTTC. Amino acid sequence: CSASADFYNEQFF. The rearrangement uses TRBV20-1 and TRBJ2-1; TRBD2 might be the D (5 bases). Germline V CDR1 and CDR2: DFQATT, SNEGSKA (reference sequence). V shed 3 bases and J shed 4 bases, with 10 bases lying between them. The CDR3 is made up of 13 amino acids.

This CDR3 reads CASRSRDSYGYTF. The CDR3 DNA sequence: TGTGCCAGCAGGTCCCGGGACAGCTATGGCTACACCTTC. The chain links TRBV2 to TRBJ1-2; TRBD1 matches at 7 bases. The CDR3 runs to 13 residues. CDR1 is SNHLY, CDR2 FYNNEI, per germline. Trimming cost V 6 bases and J 4 bases; bases outside gene matches: 5.

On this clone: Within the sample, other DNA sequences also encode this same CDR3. The CDR3 here is CASSTLAGGYNEQFF. The DNA for the CDR3 is TGTGCCAGCAGCACCTTAGCGGGAGGCTACAATGAGCAGTTCTTC. This sequence joins TRBV7-2 and TRBJ2-1; 10 nucleotides agree with TRBD2. Looked up from germline, CDR1 is SGHTA and CDR2 is FQGNSA. The CDR3 consists of 15 residues. Germline trimming cut 5 bases from V and 3 bases from J; bases unmatched to any gene: 4.

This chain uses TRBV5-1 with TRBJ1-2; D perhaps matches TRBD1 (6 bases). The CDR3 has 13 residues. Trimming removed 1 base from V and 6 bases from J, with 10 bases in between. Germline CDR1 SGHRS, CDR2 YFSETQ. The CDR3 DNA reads TGCGCCAGCAGCTTGCAGGGGACGGATGGCTACACCTTC. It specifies CASSLQGTDGYTF.

The CDR3 sequence is CAWSVPPHRAVNTEAFF. CDR3 in DNA: TGTGCCTGGAGTGTGCCCCCTCACAGGGCGGTGAACACTGAAGCTTTCTTT. The genes are TRBV30 and TRBJ1-1; TRBD1 might be the D (6 bases). Germline V gives CDR1 GTSNPN, CDR2 SVGIG (reference sequence). This CDR3 is built from 17 residues. The V end lost 0 bases, the J end lost 0 bases, and 17 bases lay between the germline ends.

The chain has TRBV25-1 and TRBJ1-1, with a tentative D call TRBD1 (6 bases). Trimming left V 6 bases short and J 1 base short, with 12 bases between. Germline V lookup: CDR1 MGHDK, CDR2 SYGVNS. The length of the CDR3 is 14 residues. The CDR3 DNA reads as TGTGCCAGCAGGGACACAGGGTCGAACACTGAAGCTTTCTTT. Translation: CASRDTGSNTEAFF.

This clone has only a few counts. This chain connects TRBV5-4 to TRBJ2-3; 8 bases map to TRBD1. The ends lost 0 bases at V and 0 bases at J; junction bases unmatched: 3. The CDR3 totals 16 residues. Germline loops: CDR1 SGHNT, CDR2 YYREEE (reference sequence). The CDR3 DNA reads TGTGCCAGCAGCTTGGCCACAGGGGGTAGCACAGATACGCAGTATTTT. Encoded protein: CASSLATGGSTDTQYF. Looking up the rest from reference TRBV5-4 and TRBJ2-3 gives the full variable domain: ETGVTQSPTHLIKTRGQQVTLRCSSQSGHNTVSWYQQALGQGPQFIFQYYREEENGRGNFPPRFSGLQFPNYSSELNVNALELDDSALYLCASSLATGGSTDTQYFGPGTRLTVL.

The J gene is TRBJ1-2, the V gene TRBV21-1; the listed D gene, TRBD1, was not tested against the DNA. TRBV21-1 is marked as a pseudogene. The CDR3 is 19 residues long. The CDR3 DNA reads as TGTGCCAGCAGCAAAGTGGGTGGGAACAGGGGGCGCGAGAACTATGGCTACACCTTC. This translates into CASSKVGGNRGRENYGYTF.

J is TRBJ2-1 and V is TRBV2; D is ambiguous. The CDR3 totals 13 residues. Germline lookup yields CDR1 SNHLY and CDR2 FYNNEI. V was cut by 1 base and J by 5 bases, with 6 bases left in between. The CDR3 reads CASSEGRNNEQFF. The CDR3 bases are TGTGCCAGCAGTGAAGGCCGGAACAATGAGCAGTTCTTC.

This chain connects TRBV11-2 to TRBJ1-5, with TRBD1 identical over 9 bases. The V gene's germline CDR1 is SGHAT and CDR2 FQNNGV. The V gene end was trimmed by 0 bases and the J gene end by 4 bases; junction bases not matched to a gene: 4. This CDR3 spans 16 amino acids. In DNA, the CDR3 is TGTGCCAGCAGCTTAGAATACAGGGGGCAGAATCAGCCCCAGCATTTT. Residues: CASSLEYRGQNQPQHF.

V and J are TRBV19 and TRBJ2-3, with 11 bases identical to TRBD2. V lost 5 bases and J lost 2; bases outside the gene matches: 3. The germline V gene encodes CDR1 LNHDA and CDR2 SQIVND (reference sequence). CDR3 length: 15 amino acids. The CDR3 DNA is TGTGCCAGTAGTCTTAGCGGGAGGGACACAGATACGCAGTATTTT. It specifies CASSLSGRDTDTQYF.

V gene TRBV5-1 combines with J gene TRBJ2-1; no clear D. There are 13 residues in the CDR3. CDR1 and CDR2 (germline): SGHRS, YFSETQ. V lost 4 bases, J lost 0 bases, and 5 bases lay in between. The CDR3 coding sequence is TGCGCCAGCAGCCAAAGCTCCTACAATGAGCAGTTCTTC. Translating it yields CASSQSSYNEQFF.

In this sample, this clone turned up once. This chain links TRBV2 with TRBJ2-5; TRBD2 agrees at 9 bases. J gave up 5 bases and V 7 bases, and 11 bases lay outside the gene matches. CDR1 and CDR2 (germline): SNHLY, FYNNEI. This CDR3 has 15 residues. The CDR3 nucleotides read TGTGCCAGCACCCTTAATAGCGGGAGTGGTGAGACCCAGTACTTC. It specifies CASTLNSGSGETQYF.

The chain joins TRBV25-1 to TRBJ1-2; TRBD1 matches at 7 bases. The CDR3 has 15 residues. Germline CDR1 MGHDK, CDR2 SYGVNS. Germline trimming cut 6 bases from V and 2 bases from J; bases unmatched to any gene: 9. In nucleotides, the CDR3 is TGTGCCAGCAGCCCCCCTGGGGACAGCAACTATGGCTACACCTTC. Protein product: CASSPPGDSNYGYTF.